The 24 T cell receptor beta chains in this list originate from one sample, sequenced in a study of CD8 T cells in Susac syndrome. RNA was extracted with the RNeasy kit, and a quantity of about 0.45 to 1 ug was reverse transcribed using random hexamers. TCRdb reprocessed the immunoSEQ multiplex PCR reads via MiXCR and lists one record per CDR3 protein. The sample has about 180,000 distinct CDR3 sequences; approximately 94% are singletons. The sequenced material came from CD4+ T cells from PBMCs. The receptors derive from a human donor with Susac syndrome.

This clonotype was observed a handful of times. The V gene is TRBV3-1, the J gene TRBJ2-7; no reliable D call. V was pared by 1 base and J by 3 bases, with 4 bases between. From germline, CDR1 is LGHDT and CDR2 YNNKEL (reference sequence). The CDR3 spans 12 residues. The CDR3 DNA follows: TGTGCCAGCAGCCAAGCGGGCTACGAGCAGTACTTC. Translated: CASSQAGYEQYF.

V and J are TRBV11-2 and TRBJ2-1; D uncertain. The CDR3 is made up of 12 amino acids. From germline, CDR1 is SGHAT and CDR2 FQNNGV. V was cut by 1 base and J by 3 bases, with 1 base left in between. CDR3 amino acids: CASSLVYNEQFF. CDR3 DNA sequence: TGTGCCAGCAGCTTAGTCTACAATGAGCAGTTCTTC.

V is TRBV20-1 and J is TRBJ2-5; unclear D gene. Trimming cost V 0 bases and J 2 bases, with 7 bases left between them. This CDR3 has 13 residues. CDR1 DFQATT and CDR2 SNEGSKA come from the germline V gene (reference sequence). The CDR3 nucleotides read TGCAGTGCTAGAGAGTCTCCTCAAGAGACCCAGTACTTC. It yields the protein CSARESPQETQYF.

The chain couples TRBV4-3 to TRBJ2-3; D remains ambiguous. Deletions cut 0 bases from V and 5 bases from J, with 9 bases between. Germline loops: CDR1 LGHNA, CDR2 YSLEER. This CDR3 is 14 amino acids long. The chain's CDR3 is CASSQESIGDTQYF. The CDR3 DNA reads as TGCGCCAGCAGCCAAGAATCCATAGGAGATACGCAGTATTTT.

CDR3 protein: CASSSGLAGGTTGELFF. The CDR3 bases are TGTGCCAGCAGCTCAGGACTAGCGGGGGGAACGACCGGGGAGCTGTTTTTT. V and J are TRBV11-1 and TRBJ2-2; the match to TRBD2 covers 14 bases. This CDR3 is built from 17 residues. Germline V lookup: CDR1 SGHAT, CDR2 FQDESV (reference sequence). With V trimmed by 4 bases and J by 5 bases, 6 bases remained unmatched.

V is TRBV5-4 and J is TRBJ2-5; 10 bases are a match to TRBD1. Trimming took 3 bases from V and 4 from J; bases not matched to a gene: 6. CDR1 and CDR2 (germline): SGHNT, YYREEE (reference sequence). The CDR3 runs to 15 residues. The DNA for the CDR3 is TGTGCCAGCAGCTCCCGGGACAGGGGCGGAGAGACCCAGTACTTC. Translation gives CASSSRDRGGETQYF.

The rearrangement uses TRBV20-1 and TRBJ1-5, with D possibly being TRBD1 (6 bases). Trimming removed 6 bases from V and 0 bases from J, with 9 bases in between. Germline values: CDR1 DFQATT, CDR2 SNEGSKA (reference sequence). The CDR3 has 13 residues. CDR3 loop: CSARTVSNQPQHF. In DNA, the CDR3 is TGCAGTGCCAGGACAGTTAGCAATCAGCCCCAGCATTTT.

The genes are TRBV20-1 and TRBJ2-1; 7 nucleotides line up with TRBD1. Per the germline V gene, CDR1 is DFQATT and CDR2 is SNEGSKA (reference sequence). The length of the CDR3 is 15 residues. The CDR3 is CSLAPQGQTYNEQFF. In nucleotides, the CDR3 is TGCAGCTTAGCCCCGCAGGGACAGACCTACAATGAGCAGTTCTTC.

The chain uses TRBV4-1 and TRBJ2-5; D ambiguous. V lost 1 base to trimming and J lost 4 bases, with 7 bases between them. Per the germline V gene, CDR1 is MGHRA and CDR2 is YSYEKL. The CDR3 is made up of 13 amino acids. The CDR3 is CASSQAPPETQYF. DNA of the CDR3: TGCGCCAGCAGCCAAGCCCCGCCAGAGACCCAGTACTTC.

This clonotype showed up just a few times. V usage is TRBV20-1 and J usage is TRBJ2-3; D perhaps matches TRBD1 (6 bases). The CDR3 spans 17 residues. Germline CDR1 DFQATT, CDR2 SNEGSKA (reference sequence). Trimming cost V 0 bases and J 2 bases, with 18 bases left between them. CDR3 nucleotides: TGCAGTGCTAGAGATCCCCAGAACAGGGAATACACAGATACGCAGTATTTT. Encoded protein: CSARDPQNREYTDTQYF.

The rearrangement links TRBV3-1 to TRBJ2-3, with 7 bases matching TRBD2. CDR3 length: 17 amino acids. The V and J ends lost 4 bases and 0 bases, in that order; junction bases with no gene match: 10. The germline V gene has CDR1 LGHDT and CDR2 YNNKEL (reference sequence). The CDR3 spells CASSPAGSGASTDTQYF. CDR3 DNA sequence: TGTGCCAGCAGCCCCGCCGGAAGCGGGGCCAGCACAGATACGCAGTATTTT.

The chain employs TRBV5-1 and TRBJ2-7; D possibly corresponds to TRBD1 (6 bases). CDR1 is SGHRS, CDR2 YFSETQ, per germline. V was trimmed by 0 bases and J by 0 bases, leaving 10 bases between them. The CDR3 spans 15 residues. In DNA form, the CDR3 reads TGCGCCAGCAGCTTGGTGGGACAAGTCTCCTACGAGCAGTACTTC. It specifies CASSLVGQVSYEQYF.

The chain is built from TRBV7-8 and TRBJ1-1; D is uncertain. The germline V and J ends were trimmed by 2 bases and 1 base, with 11 bases remaining between them. Germline CDR1 and CDR2: SGHVS and FQNEAQ. This CDR3 has 15 residues. The CDR3 coding sequence is TGTGCCAGCAGCTTATCCTTGGCAGGGAACACTGAAGCTTTCTTT. Protein sequence: CASSLSLAGNTEAFF. Drawing the rest from reference TRBV7-8 and TRBJ1-1, the complete variable domain is GAGVSQSPRYKVAKRGQDVALRCDPISGHVSLFWYQQALGQGPEFLTYFQNEAQLDKSGLPSDRFFAERPEGSVSTLKIQRTQQEDSAVYLCASSLSLAGNTEAFFGQGTRLTVV.

V usage is TRBV5-1 and J usage is TRBJ2-7; no firm D call. The CDR3 length is 12 residues. Trimming took 0 bases from V and 5 from J, leaving 6 bases between them. Germline CDR1 and CDR2: SGHRS and YFSETQ. As DNA, the CDR3 is TGCGCCAGCAGCTTGGAGGTACACGAGCAGTACTTC. It codes for CASSLEVHEQYF.

The chain combines TRBV19 with TRBJ1-1, with D unclear. CDR1 is LNHDA, CDR2 SQIVND, per germline (reference sequence). Trimming pared 10 bases from V and 3 bases from J, leaving 21 bases between. This CDR3 is built from 15 residues. The CDR3 sequence is CATIREPTRDTEAFF. The CDR3 bases are TGTGCCACCATAAGGGAACCGACTCGGGACACTGAAGCTTTCTTT. Based on the CDR3 plus reference TRBV19 and TRBJ1-1, the full variable domain is DGGITQSPKYLFRKEGQNVTLSCEQNLNHDAMYWYRQDPGQGLRLIYYSQIVNDFQKGDIAEGYSVSREKKESFPLTVTSAQKNPTAFYLCATIREPTRDTEAFFGQGTRLTVV.

The rearrangement links TRBV5-1 to TRBJ2-1, with D possibly TRBD2 on 6 matching bases. V dropped 5 bases and J dropped 6 bases, with 18 bases sitting between them. The CDR3 is 15 amino acids. Germline CDR1 SGHRS, CDR2 YFSETQ. The CDR3 DNA sequence: TGCGCCAGCAGACCGGACACGGAGGGCTCCAATGAGCAGTTCTTC. Translation gives CASRPDTEGSNEQFF.

This clonotype was seen a single time. The genes are TRBV19 and TRBJ2-5; TRBD1 agrees at 7 bases. V shed 5 bases, J shed 5 bases, and the junction held 11 bases outside the gene matches. The CDR3 consists of 15 residues. CDR1 and CDR2 from the germline V gene are LNHDA and SQIVND (reference sequence). CDR3 bases: TGTGCCAGTAGTCCCAATCCGACAGGGACGGAGACCCAGTACTTC. It specifies CASSPNPTGTETQYF.

The V and J genes are TRBV20-1 and TRBJ1-2; possibly TRBD1 for D (6 bases). The V end was cut by 0 bases, the J end by 4 bases, with 15 bases between. Germline lookup yields CDR1 DFQATT and CDR2 SNEGSKA (reference sequence). The CDR3 spans 15 residues. CDR3 sequence: CSARDGKQGFYGYTF. CDR3 coding DNA: TGCAGTGCTAGAGATGGAAAACAGGGCTTCTATGGCTACACCTTC.

The chain combines TRBV6-1 with TRBJ1-5; D call uncertain. The CDR3 length is 13 residues. CDR1 and CDR2 (germline): MNHNS, SASEGT. Trimming shortened V by 7 bases and J by 3 bases, and 10 bases separated the two germline ends. The CDR3, as DNA: TGTGCCAGCACTGGACGCTTCAATCAGCCCCAGCATTTT. This sequence encodes CASTGRFNQPQHF.

This chain joins TRBV20-1 and TRBJ1-5; the D is unclear. CDR3 length: 14 amino acids. Trimming removed 0 bases at V and 8 bases at J, with 14 bases between. The germline V gene encodes CDR1 DFQATT and CDR2 SNEGSKA (reference sequence). The CDR3, as DNA: TGCAGTGCTAGAGATAGATCGAGTTTGAAGCCCCAGCATTTT. It yields the protein CSARDRSSLKPQHF.

The chain uses TRBV12-5 and TRBJ1-1; no reliable D call. V lost 4 bases and J 1 base, leaving 16 bases between the germline ends. The CDR3 is 16 amino acids. The germline gives CDR1 LGHNT, CDR2 FRNRAP. CDR3 protein: CASGSDLSDGNTEAFF. The CDR3 nucleotides are TGTGCTAGTGGTTCGGATCTCTCGGACGGGAACACTGAAGCTTTCTTT.

This sequence joins TRBV6-5 and TRBJ1-4, with TRBD1 as a possible D gene (6 bases). The V end lost 7 bases, the J end lost 8 bases, and 17 bases lay between the germline ends. Germline V gene sequence: CDR1 MNHEY, CDR2 SVGAGI. CDR3 length: 14 amino acids. CDR3 in DNA: TGTGCCAGCAACGGGCGGGGGCCAAACGAAAAACTGTTTTTT. Encoded protein: CASNGRGPNEKLFF.

The chain links TRBV7-2 to TRBJ1-1; D is possibly TRBD1 (5 bases). V lost 5 bases to trimming and J lost 0 bases, with 13 bases between them. This CDR3 has 15 residues. Germline CDR1 and CDR2: SGHTA and FQGNSA. CDR3: CASSHNPTVNTEAFF. DNA of the CDR3: TGTGCCAGCAGCCACAACCCGACAGTGAACACTGAAGCTTTCTTT.

This chain links TRBV20-1 with TRBJ2-6; D is unclear. CDR1 is DFQATT and CDR2 is SNEGSKA in the germline V gene (reference sequence). The length of the CDR3 is 14 residues. Trimming took off 5 bases at V and 0 bases at J, with 8 bases between the two ends. The CDR3 sequence: CSAPQRSGANVLTF. The CDR3 DNA follows: TGCAGTGCTCCTCAGCGCTCTGGGGCCAACGTCCTGACTTTC.